Shown below are 24 T cell receptor beta chains from a single sample sequenced in a study of cytomegalovirus exposure and HLA in healthy donors (dated by TCRdb to 2016 to 2017). Libraries were constructed by the immunoSEQ multiplex PCR assay. The multiplex PCR relied on a mix of 60 forward primers for TCR Vbeta segments and 13 reverse primers for TCR Jbeta segments. TCRdb's version of the immuneACCESS table is confined to in-frame rearrangements and falls short of the full clone set. An unresolved V gene accounts for under half of the shortfall where checked; the remainder is of unknown origin. Present in this sample are approximately 100,000 clones, 70% to 80% of which were seen just once. The ten biggest clones cover less than 3.5% of the sample. Sequencing used PBMCs. These receptors all stem from a female donor in good health and CMV-seronegative.

This clone was counted a few times. The rearrangement links TRBV27 to TRBJ1-4, with D uncertain. V lost 9 bases and J 5 bases, leaving 10 bases between the germline ends. CDR1 and CDR2 from the germline V gene are MNHEY and SMNVEV (reference sequence). The CDR3 sequence is 12 residues long. CDR3 bases: TGTGCCAGTCGCGGATTGAATGAAAAACTGTTTTTT. It yields the protein CASRGLNEKLFF.

The chain couples TRBV7-9 to TRBJ2-3, with 8 positions matching TRBD1. V was pared by 3 bases and J by 4 bases, with 6 bases of the junction left unmatched. Germline loops: CDR1 SEHNR, CDR2 FQNEAQ (reference sequence). The CDR3 covers 15 residues. This CDR3 reads CASSFDRGYADTQYF. As DNA, the CDR3 is TGTGCCAGCAGCTTTGACAGGGGCTACGCAGATACGCAGTATTTT. The full variable domain, its missing parts supplied by reference TRBV7-9 and TRBJ2-3, is DTGVSQNPRHKITKRGQNVTFRCDPISEHNRLYWYRQTLGQGPEFLTYFQNEAQLEKSRLLSDRFSAERPKGSFSTLEIQRTEQGDSAMYLCASSFDRGYADTQYFGPGTRLTVL.

The rearrangement joins TRBV7-9 to TRBJ2-1; perhaps TRBD2 as D (6 bases). Germline V gene sequence: CDR1 SEHNR, CDR2 FQNEAQ (reference sequence). There are 14 residues in the CDR3. The V end lost 3 bases, the J end lost 8 bases, and 14 bases lay between the germline ends. The CDR3 region is CASSLTSMYDEQFF. In DNA form, the CDR3 reads TGTGCCAGCAGCTTGACTAGTATGTACGATGAGCAGTTCTTC.

The V gene is TRBV29-1, the J gene TRBJ1-1, with D uncertain. V was pared by 7 bases and J by 6 bases, with 15 bases between. This CDR3 is built from 12 residues. Per the germline V gene, CDR1 is SQVTM and CDR2 is ANQGSEA. CDR3 sequence (DNA): TGCAGCGCATATCATCTGGGCGCTGAAGCTTTCTTT. Its protein is CSAYHLGAEAFF.

This rearrangement joins TRBV5-6 to TRBJ2-7; 15 positions match TRBD2. Losses at the gene ends were 7 bases for V and 5 bases for J; bases not matched to a gene: 7. CDR1 is SGHDT and CDR2 is YYEEEE in the germline V gene. The CDR3 is 15 residues long. Written as DNA, the CDR3 is TGTGCCAGCGGACTAGCGGGAGGGCGGGAAAACGAGCAGTACTTC. Translating it yields CASGLAGGRENEQYF.

On this clone: The junction and the germline gene differ at one end; a read error may be behind it. The chain combines TRBV9 with TRBJ1-2; D is possibly TRBD1 (5 bases). The CDR3 extends over 14 amino acids. Germline V gene sequence: CDR1 SGDLS, CDR2 YYNGEE. The CDR3 sequence: CASSESLDITPLGF. For the CDR3, the DNA is TGTGCCAGCAGCGAGTCTCTGGACATTACCCCGCTGGGTTTC.

V gene TRBV5-6 combines with J gene TRBJ2-5; D call uncertain. With the DNA end fitting TRBJ2-7 better, the J assignment may be wrong. The CDR3 contains 12 residues. CDR1 is SGHDT, CDR2 YYEEEE, per germline. In nucleotides, the CDR3 is TGTGCCAGCAGCTTGGGGGCCCACGAGCAGTACTTC. Translating it yields CASSLGAHEQYF.

This CDR3 reads CASSQSGFTYEQYF. The CDR3 coding sequence is TGTGCCAGCAGTCAAAGCGGTTTTACCTACGAGCAGTACTTC. The chain joins TRBV28 to TRBJ2-7; tentative D call: TRBD2 (5 bases). The length of the CDR3 is 14 residues. The germline V and J ends were trimmed by 5 bases and 2 bases, with 13 bases remaining between them. In germline, CDR1 is MDHEN, CDR2 SYDVKM.

V usage is TRBV15 and J usage is TRBJ1-5; D not certain. Per the germline V gene, CDR1 is LNHNV and CDR2 is YYDKDF (reference sequence). The CDR3 is 17 residues long. V was pared by 0 bases and J by 6 bases, with 18 bases between. CDR3 sequence: CATSRETVPQAAQPQHF. DNA for the CDR3: TGTGCCACCAGCAGAGAGACCGTACCTCAAGCGGCTCAGCCCCAGCATTTT.

The chain links TRBV7-2 to TRBJ1-1, with a possible D match to TRBD1 (5 bases). The germline CDR1 and CDR2 sequences are SGHTA and FQGNSA. The CDR3 covers 13 residues. Between the trimmed V and J ends, which lost 3 bases and 8 bases, there was a span of 13 bases. The CDR3 bases are TGTGCCAGCAGCTTTACAGGCCCGATGGAAGCTTTCTTT. Translated, it gives CASSFTGPMEAFF.

The V gene is TRBV6-5, the J gene TRBJ1-1; D gene unclear. Germline V gene data show CDR1 as MNHEY and CDR2 as SVGAGI. The CDR3 loop spans 15 amino acids. Trimming pared 2 bases from V and 1 base from J, leaving 11 bases between. CDR3 loop: CASSYTGNGNTEAFF. The CDR3 coding sequence is TGTGCCAGCAGTTACACCGGGAATGGGAACACTGAAGCTTTCTTT.

The chain couples TRBV30 to TRBJ2-3, with 7 bases identical to TRBD2. Trimming removed 2 bases from V and 2 bases from J; junction bases left unmatched: 10. The CDR3 runs 16 residues. Germline CDR1 GTSNPN, CDR2 SVGIG (reference sequence). CDR3 region: CAWSSPLGGFTDTQYF. The CDR3 DNA reads TGTGCCTGGAGTTCACCCCTGGGGGGGTTCACAGATACGCAGTATTTT.

This clone appeared once. V and J are TRBV4-3 and TRBJ1-4; 7 positions agree with TRBD1. J lost 5 bases, V lost 0 bases, and 6 bases had no gene match. Germline values: CDR1 LGHNA, CDR2 YSLEER. CDR3 size: 16 residues. The CDR3 sequence is CASSQDGGTENEKLFF. CDR3 nucleotide sequence: TGCGCCAGCAGCCAAGATGGCGGGACAGAAAATGAAAAACTGTTTTTT.

The chain links TRBV9 to TRBJ1-2; D is undetermined. Germline values: CDR1 SGDLS, CDR2 YYNGEE. This CDR3 is built from 15 residues. With 0 bases removed from V and 2 bases from J, the gap between germline ends came to 11 bases. In nucleotides, the CDR3 is TGTGCCAGCAGCGTAGGTACTCAATTGAACTATGGCTACACCTTC. Residues: CASSVGTQLNYGYTF.

The chain recombines TRBV11-2 with TRBJ1-2; 7 bases map to TRBD1. Trimming removed 5 bases from V and 6 bases from J; junction bases left unmatched: 6. The CDR3 has 13 residues. Germline V CDR1 and CDR2: SGHAT, FQNNGV. CDR3 DNA: TGTGCCAGCAGCAGAGACAGGGATGATGGCTACACCTTC. Translation gives CASSRDRDDGYTF.

In this sample, this clone turned up many times. The V call is TRBV9, the J call TRBJ2-5, with a weak D call TRBD2 (6 bases). Per the germline V gene, CDR1 is SGDLS and CDR2 is YYNGEE. Trimming shortened V by 0 bases and J by 0 bases, and 9 bases separated the two germline ends. The CDR3 extends over 15 amino acids. In DNA, the CDR3 is TGTGCCAGCAGCGTAGGCGGGACGTACCAAGAGACCCAGTACTTC. Translation gives CASSVGGTYQETQYF.

This clone showed up just a few times. This rearrangement joins TRBV5-4 to TRBJ2-1, with D unresolved. This CDR3 contains 15 residues. Germline CDR1 is SGHNT and CDR2 is YYREEE (reference sequence). Trimming pared 0 bases from V and 3 bases from J, leaving 10 bases between. CDR3 nucleotides: TGTGCCAGCAGCTTGGAACCGGGTAGCTACAATGAGCAGTTCTTC. This sequence encodes CASSLEPGSYNEQFF.

J is TRBJ1-1 and V is TRBV6-1; D not certain. Trimming took off 6 bases at V and 2 bases at J, with 10 bases between the two ends. Germline CDR1 reads MNHNS; CDR2 reads SASEGT. The CDR3 extends over 13 amino acids. CDR3 sequence reads: CASSTVTNTEAFF. The DNA of the CDR3 is TGTGCCAGCAGCACAGTTACTAACACTGAAGCTTTCTTT.

The chain is built from TRBV29-1 and TRBJ1-1; D might be TRBD1 (6 bases). Trimming stripped 7 bases from V and 5 bases from J, with 20 bases between. The CDR3 is 14 amino acids. The germline gives CDR1 SQVTM, CDR2 ANQGSEA. DNA of the CDR3: TGCAGCGGTAAGGGGGGGCGGGCGGGAACTGAAGCTTTCTTT. As protein: CSGKGGRAGTEAFF.

This chain links TRBV6-6 with TRBJ2-7; D is uncertain. V was pared by 4 bases and J by 6 bases, with 10 bases between. Germline V lookup: CDR1 MNHNY, CDR2 SVGAGI (reference sequence). The CDR3 runs 12 residues. The CDR3 DNA reads TGTGCCAGCAGTTTCCCCCCCGGCGAGCAGTACTTC. As protein: CASSFPPGEQYF.

Only a few counts were recorded for this clone. The rearrangement links TRBV5-1 to TRBJ2-2; possible D gene TRBD1, 6 bases. The germline V gene has CDR1 SGHRS and CDR2 YFSETQ. Trimming took 4 bases from V and 1 from J, leaving 8 bases between them. This CDR3 comprises 14 residues. This CDR3 is CASSVQGNTGELFF. The CDR3, as DNA: TGCGCCAGCAGCGTACAGGGGAACACCGGGGAGCTGTTTTTT.

The chain recombines TRBV5-4 with TRBJ2-7, with TRBD2 matching 7 bases. This CDR3 is built from 13 residues. Germline V gene data show CDR1 as SGHNT and CDR2 as YYREEE (reference sequence). The J segment lost 3 bases and the V segment lost 4 bases, leaving 4 bases of the junction unmatched. The CDR3, as DNA: TGTGCCAGCAGCCTGGCGGGGGTCTACGAGCAGTACTTC. Translating it yields CASSLAGVYEQYF.

The genes are TRBV27 and TRBJ2-2; D is perhaps TRBD2 (7 bases). V shed 9 bases and J shed 4 bases, with 18 bases lying between them. The CDR3 runs to 15 residues. Germline CDR1 MNHEY, CDR2 SMNVEV (reference sequence). The DNA of the CDR3 is TGTGCCAGGGACGCTGAGGGGGGGTTCACCGGGGAGCTGTTTTTT. This codes for CARDAEGGFTGELFF.

The chain combines TRBV5-1 with TRBJ2-3; D is possibly TRBD2 (6 bases). Germline V gene data show CDR1 as SGHRS and CDR2 as YFSETQ. The V and J ends lost 0 bases and 5 bases respectively, with 13 bases between them. The CDR3 totals 15 residues. The CDR3 DNA reads TGCGCCAGCAGCTTGGCTAGCGCCAGCGGAGATACGCAGTATTTT. Its protein product is CASSLASASGDTQYF.